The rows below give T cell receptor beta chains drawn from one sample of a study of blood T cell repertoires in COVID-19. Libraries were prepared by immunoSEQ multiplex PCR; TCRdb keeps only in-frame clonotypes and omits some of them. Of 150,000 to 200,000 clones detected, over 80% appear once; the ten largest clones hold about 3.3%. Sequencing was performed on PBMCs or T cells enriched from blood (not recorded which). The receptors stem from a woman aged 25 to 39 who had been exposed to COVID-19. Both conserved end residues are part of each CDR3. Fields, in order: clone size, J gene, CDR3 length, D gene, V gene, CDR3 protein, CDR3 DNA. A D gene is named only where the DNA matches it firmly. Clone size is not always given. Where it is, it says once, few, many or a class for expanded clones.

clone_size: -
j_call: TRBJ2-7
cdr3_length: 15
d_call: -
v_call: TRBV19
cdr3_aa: CASSIRGPPTNEQYF
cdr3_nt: TGTGCCAGTAGTATACGAGGCCCACCGACGAACGAGCAGTACTTC

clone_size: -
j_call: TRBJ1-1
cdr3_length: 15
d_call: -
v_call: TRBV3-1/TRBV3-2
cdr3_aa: CASSQGRGGNTEAFF
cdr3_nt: TGTGCCAGCAGCCAAGGAAGAGGGGGGAACACTGAAGCTTTCTTT

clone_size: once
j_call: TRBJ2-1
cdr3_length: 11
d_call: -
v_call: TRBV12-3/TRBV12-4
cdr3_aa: CASSRGSEQFF
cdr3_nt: TGTGCCAGCAGCCGCGGTAGTGAGCAGTTCTTC

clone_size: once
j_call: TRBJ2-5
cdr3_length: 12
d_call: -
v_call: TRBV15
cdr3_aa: CATSRDKLTQYF
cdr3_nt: TGTGCCACCAGCAGAGATAAACTAACCCAGTACTTC

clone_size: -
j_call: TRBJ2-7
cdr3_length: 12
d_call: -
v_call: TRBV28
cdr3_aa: CASSFPGYEQYF
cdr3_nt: TGTGCCAGCAGTTTTCCAGGCTACGAGCAGTACTTC

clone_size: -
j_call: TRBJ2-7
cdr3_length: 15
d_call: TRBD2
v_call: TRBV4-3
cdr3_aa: CASSQGPTGGYEQYF
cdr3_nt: TGCGCCAGCAGCCAGGGTCCGACGGGGGGTTACGAGCAGTACTTC

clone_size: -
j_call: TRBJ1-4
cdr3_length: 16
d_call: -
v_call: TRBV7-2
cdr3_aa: CASSLAHGVTGEKLFF
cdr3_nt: TGTGCCAGCAGCTTAGCGCACGGGGTGACAGGTGAAAAACTGTTTTTT

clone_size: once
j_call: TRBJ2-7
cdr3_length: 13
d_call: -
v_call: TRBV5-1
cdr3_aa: CASSSGQSDEQYF
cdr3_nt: TGCGCCAGCAGCTCCGGACAATCCGACGAGCAGTACTTC

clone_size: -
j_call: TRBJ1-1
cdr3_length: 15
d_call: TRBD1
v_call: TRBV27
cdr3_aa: CASIGQGAVNTEAFF
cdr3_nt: TGTGCCAGCATTGGGCAGGGGGCGGTGAACACTGAAGCTTTCTTT

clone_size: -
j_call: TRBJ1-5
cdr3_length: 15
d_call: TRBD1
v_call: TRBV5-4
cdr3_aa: CASSLGRGSNQPQHF
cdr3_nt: TGTGCCAGCAGCTTGGGCAGGGGGTCCAATCAGCCCCAGCATTTT

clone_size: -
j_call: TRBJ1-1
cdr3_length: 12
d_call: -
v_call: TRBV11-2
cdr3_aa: CASSSLWTEAFF
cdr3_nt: TGTGCCAGCAGCAGCCTTTGGACTGAAGCTTTCTTT

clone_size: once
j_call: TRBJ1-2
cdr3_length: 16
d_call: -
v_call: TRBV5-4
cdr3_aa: CASTPGHLIPNYGYTF
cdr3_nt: TGTGCCAGCACTCCGGGACACCTCATCCCTAACTATGGCTACACCTTC

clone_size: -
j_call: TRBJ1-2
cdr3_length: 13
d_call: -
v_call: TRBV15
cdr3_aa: CATSRDIGEGYTF
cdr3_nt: TGTGCCACCAGCAGAGATATAGGGGAAGGCTACACCTTC

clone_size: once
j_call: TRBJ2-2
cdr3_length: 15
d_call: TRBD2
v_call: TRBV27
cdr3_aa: CASKTGGGGTGELFF
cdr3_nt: TGTGCCAGCAAAACGGGGGGTGGTGGCACCGGGGAGCTGTTTTTT

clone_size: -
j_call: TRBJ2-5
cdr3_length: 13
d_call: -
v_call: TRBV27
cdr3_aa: CASMKVSGETQYF
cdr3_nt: TGTGCCAGCATGAAAGTCTCGGGTGAGACCCAGTACTTC

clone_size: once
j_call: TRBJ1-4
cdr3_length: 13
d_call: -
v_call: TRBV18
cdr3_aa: CASSPSRGEKLFF
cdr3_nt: TGTGCCAGCTCACCCTCCCGGGGGGAAAAACTGTTTTTT

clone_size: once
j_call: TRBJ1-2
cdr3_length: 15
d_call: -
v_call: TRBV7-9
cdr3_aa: CASSSPGLGDYGYTF
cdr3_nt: TGTGCCAGCAGCTCTCCGGGCCTAGGGGACTATGGCTACACCTTC

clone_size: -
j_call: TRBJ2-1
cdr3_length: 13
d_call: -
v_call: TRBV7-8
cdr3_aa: CASSLPGVNEQFF
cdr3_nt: TGTGCCAGCAGCTTACCAGGGGTCAATGAGCAGTTCTTC

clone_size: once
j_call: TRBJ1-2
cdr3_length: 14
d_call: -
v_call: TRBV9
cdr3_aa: CASSVDMRVEGYTF
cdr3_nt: TGTGCCAGCAGCGTAGATATGAGGGTTGAGGGCTACACCTTC

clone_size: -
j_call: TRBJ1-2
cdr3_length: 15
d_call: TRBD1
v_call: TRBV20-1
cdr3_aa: CSASFPGQGAHGYTF
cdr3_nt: TGCAGTGCTAGTTTCCCGGGACAGGGGGCGCATGGCTACACCTTC

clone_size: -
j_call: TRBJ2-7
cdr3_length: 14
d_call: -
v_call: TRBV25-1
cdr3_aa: CASSGQGGSYEQYF
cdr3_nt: TGTGCCAGCAGTGGGCAGGGAGGATCCTACGAGCAGTACTTC

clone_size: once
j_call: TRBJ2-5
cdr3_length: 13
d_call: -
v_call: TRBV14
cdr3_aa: CASRRTGQETQYF
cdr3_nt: TGTGCCAGCAGGCGGACGGGACAAGAGACCCAGTACTTC

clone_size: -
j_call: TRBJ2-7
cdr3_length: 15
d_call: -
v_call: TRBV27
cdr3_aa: CASSSSGTRTYEQYF
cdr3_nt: TGTGCCAGCAGTTCGAGCGGGACACGGACCTACGAGCAGTACTTC

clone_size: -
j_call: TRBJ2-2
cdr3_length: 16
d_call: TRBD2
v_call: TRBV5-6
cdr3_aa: CASSLYGGANTGELFF
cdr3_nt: TGTGCCAGCAGCTTGTACGGGGGGGCGAACACCGGGGAGCTGTTTTTT

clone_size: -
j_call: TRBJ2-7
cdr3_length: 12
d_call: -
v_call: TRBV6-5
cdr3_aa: CASTSGGLEQYF
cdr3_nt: TGTGCCAGCACCTCCGGGGGTCTCGAGCAGTACTTC

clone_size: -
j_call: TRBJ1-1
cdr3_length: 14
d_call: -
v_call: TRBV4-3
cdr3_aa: CASSPALGGTEAFF
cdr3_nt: TGCGCCAGCAGCCCGGCCCTCGGCGGGACTGAAGCTTTCTTT

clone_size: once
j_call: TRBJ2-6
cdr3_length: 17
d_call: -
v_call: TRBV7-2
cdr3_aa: CASSLSRSSSGANVLTF
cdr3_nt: TGTGCCAGCAGCTTGAGTCGGTCGAGCTCTGGGGCCAACGTCCTGACTTTC

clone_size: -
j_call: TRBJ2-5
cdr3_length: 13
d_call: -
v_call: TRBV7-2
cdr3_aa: CASSLGGAPTQYF
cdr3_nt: TGTGCCAGCAGCTTAGGCGGGGCCCCAACCCAGTACTTC

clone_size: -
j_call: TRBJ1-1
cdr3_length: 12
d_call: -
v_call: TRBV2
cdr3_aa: CASVQGLTEAFF
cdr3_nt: TGTGCCAGCGTCCAGGGTCTTACTGAAGCTTTCTTT

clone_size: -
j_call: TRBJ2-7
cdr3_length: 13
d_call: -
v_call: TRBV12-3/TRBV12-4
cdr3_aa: CASSFGSTYEQYF
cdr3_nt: TGTGCCAGCAGTTTTGGGAGTACCTACGAGCAGTACTTC

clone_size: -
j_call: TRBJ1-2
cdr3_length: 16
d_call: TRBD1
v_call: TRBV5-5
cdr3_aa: CASSLRTGQPLNGYTF
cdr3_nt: TGTGCCAGCAGCCTAAGGACAGGGCAACCTTTGAATGGCTACACCTTC

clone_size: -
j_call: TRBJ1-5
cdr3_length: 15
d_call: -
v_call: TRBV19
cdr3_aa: CASSRPTGYDQPQHF
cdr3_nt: TGTGCCAGTAGTCGCCCAACAGGCTACGATCAGCCCCAGCATTTT

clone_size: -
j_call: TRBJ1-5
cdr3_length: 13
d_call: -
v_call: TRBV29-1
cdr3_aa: CSVAGANNQPQHF
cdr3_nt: TGCAGCGTTGCAGGGGCGAACAATCAGCCCCAGCATTTT

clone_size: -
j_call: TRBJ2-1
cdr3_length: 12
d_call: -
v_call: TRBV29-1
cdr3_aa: CSVPGFGNEQFF
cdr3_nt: TGCAGCGTCCCAGGGTTCGGCAATGAGCAGTTCTTC

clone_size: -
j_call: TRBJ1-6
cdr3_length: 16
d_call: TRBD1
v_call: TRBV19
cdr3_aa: CASSISGDRANSPLHF
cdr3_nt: TGTGCCAGTAGTATTAGTGGTGACAGGGCCAATTCACCCCTCCACTTT

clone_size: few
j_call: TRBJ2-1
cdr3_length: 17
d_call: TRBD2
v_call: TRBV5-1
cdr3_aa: CASSFSGGAGPYNEQFF
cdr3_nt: TGCGCCAGCAGCTTTAGCGGGGGGGCTGGCCCCTACAATGAGCAGTTCTTC

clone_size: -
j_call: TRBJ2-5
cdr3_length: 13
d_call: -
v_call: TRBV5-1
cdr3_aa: CASSFLQQETQYF
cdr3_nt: TGCGCCAGCAGCTTTCTACAGCAAGAGACCCAGTACTTC

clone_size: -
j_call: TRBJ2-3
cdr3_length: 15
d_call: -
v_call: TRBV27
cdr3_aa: CASSLPDSITDTQYF
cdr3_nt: TGTGCCAGCAGTTTACCAGACTCTATCACAGATACGCAGTATTTT

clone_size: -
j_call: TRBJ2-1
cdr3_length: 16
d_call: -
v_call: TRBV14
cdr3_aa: CASSRIPGRGYNEQFF
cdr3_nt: TGTGCCAGCAGCCGAATCCCTGGGCGGGGCTACAATGAGCAGTTCTTC

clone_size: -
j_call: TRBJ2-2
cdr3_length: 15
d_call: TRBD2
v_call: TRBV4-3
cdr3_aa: CASSRSGGNTGELFF
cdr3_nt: TGCGCCAGCAGCCGAAGCGGGGGGAACACCGGGGAGCTGTTTTTT

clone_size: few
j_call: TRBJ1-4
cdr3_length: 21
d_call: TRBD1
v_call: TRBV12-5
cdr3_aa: CASKGDHRGVLKERTNEKLFF
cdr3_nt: TGTGCTAGTAAAGGAGACCACAGGGGGGTGCTCAAAGAAAGGACTAATGAAAAACTGTTTTTT

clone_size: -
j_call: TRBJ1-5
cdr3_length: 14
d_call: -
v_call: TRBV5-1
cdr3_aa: CASSLGLESQPQHF
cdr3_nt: TGCGCCAGCAGCTTGGGTCTGGAGAGCCAGCCCCAGCATTTT